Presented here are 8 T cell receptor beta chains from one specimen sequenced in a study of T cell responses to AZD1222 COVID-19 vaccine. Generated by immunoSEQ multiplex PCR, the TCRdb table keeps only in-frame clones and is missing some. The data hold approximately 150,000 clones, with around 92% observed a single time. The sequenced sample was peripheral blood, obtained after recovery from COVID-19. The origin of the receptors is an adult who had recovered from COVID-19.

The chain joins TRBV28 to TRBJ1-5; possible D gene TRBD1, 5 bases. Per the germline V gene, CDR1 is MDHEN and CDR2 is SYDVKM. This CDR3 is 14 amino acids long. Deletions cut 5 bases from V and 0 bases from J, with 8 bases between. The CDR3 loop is CASSDSVSNQPQHF. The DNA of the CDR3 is TGTGCCAGCAGTGACAGTGTTAGCAATCAGCCCCAGCATTTT.

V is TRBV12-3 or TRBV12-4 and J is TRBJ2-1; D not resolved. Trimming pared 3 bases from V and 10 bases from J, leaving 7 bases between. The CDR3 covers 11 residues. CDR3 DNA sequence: TGTGCCAGCAGTTTTTTAGGAGAGCAGTTCTTC. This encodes CASSFLGEQFF.

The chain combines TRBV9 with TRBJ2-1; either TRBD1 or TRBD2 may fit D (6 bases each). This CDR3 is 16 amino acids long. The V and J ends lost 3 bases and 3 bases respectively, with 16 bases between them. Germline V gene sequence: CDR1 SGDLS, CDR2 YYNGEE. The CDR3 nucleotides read TGTGCCAGCAGCGAGGGGGGATGGGATATCTACAATGAGCAGTTCTTC. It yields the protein CASSEGGWDIYNEQFF. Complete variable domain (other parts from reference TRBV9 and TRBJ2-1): DSGVTQTPKHLITATGQRVTLRCSPRSGDLSVYWYQQSLDQGLQFLIQYYNGEERAKGNILERFSAQQFPDLHSELNLSSLELGDSALYFCASSEGGWDIYNEQFFGPGTRLTVL.

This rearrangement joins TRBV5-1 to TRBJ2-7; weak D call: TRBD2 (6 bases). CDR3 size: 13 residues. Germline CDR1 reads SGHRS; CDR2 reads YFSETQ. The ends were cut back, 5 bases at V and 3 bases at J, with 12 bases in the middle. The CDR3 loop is CASRAGRYYEQYF. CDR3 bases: TGCGCCAGCAGGGCGGGACGTTACTACGAGCAGTACTTC.

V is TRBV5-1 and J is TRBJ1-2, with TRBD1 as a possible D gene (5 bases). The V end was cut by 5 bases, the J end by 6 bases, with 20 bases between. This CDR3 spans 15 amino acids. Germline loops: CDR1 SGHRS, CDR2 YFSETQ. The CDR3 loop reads CASSWEGRGGDGYTF. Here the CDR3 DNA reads TGCGCCAGCAGTTGGGAAGGCCGCGGGGGAGATGGCTACACCTTC. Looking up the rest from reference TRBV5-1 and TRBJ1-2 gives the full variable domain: KAGVTQTPRYLIKTRGQQVTLSCSPISGHRSVSWYQQTPGQGLQFLFEYFSETQRNKGNFPGRFSGRQFSNSRSEMNVSTLELGDSALYLCASSWEGRGGDGYTFGSGTRLTVV.

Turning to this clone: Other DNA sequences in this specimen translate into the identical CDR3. This CDR3 reads CASSSSGTNTGELFF. The CDR3 DNA follows: TGCGCCAGCAGCAGTAGCGGGACGAACACCGGGGAGCTGTTTTTT. This sequence joins TRBV5-1 and TRBJ2-2, with 8 nucleotides matching TRBD2. The CDR3 is made up of 15 amino acids. Germline V gene lookup returns CDR1 SGHRS and CDR2 YFSETQ. After removal of 4 bases from V and 0 bases from J, the junction contained 2 bases not matched to a gene.

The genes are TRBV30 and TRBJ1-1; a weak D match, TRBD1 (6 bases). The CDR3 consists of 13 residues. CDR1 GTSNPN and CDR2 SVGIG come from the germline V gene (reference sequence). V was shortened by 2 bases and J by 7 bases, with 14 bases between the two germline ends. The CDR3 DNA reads TGTGCCTGGAGTCCCAGGGGTGACGGTGAAGCTTTCTTT. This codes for CAWSPRGDGEAFF.

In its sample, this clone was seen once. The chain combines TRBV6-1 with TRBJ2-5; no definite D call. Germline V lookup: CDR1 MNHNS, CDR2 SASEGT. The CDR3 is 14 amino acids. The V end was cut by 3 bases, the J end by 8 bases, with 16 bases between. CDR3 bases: TGTGCCAGCAGTGATAGGGCGGTGGGGAAAACCCAGTACTTC. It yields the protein CASSDRAVGKTQYF.